This is a list of T cell receptor beta chains from one sample in a study of T cell repertoires in cytomegalovirus infection. TCRdb re-derived calls from the reads in MiXCR, one entry per CDR3 protein. The table has roughly 730,000 distinct CDR3 sequences, roughly 33% seen once. No antigens are known for them. The material sequenced was cultured PBMCs, taken from culture after CMV antigen stimulation. Receptor source: a human donor in good health (CMV status not recorded). Some clones in this sample may be carry-over from other donors' samples. Both conserved end residues are part of each CDR3. The D gene is left open where the match is weak. The size entry is marked missing in some rows and otherwise reads once, few, many or a size class.

>TRBV28|TRBD1|TRBJ1-5|.
TGTGCCAGCAGTCTAAGGGCCGGACAGGGGAGACAGCCCCAGCATTTT
CASSLRAGQGRQPQHF
>TRBV7-2|.|TRBJ2-3|many
TGTGCCACACATAGTGACCGGCAGGAGGCAGATACGCAGTATTTT
CATHSDRQEADTQYF
>TRBV29-1|.|TRBJ2-6|.
TGCAGCGTTTGTTTCCAGGGCCCCTCTGGGGCCAACGTCCTGACTTTC
CSVCFQGPSGANVLTF
>TRBV11-3|.|TRBJ2-3|.
TGTGCCAGCAGCTTCAGTCAGACAGATACGCAGTATTTT
CASSFSQTDTQYF
>TRBV6-8|.|TRBJ2-5|.
TGTGCCAGCAGTCAGCCATCCATGAACCAAGAGACCCAGTACTTC
CASSQPSMNQETQYF
>TRBV12-3/TRBV12-4|.|TRBJ2-1|.
TGTGCCAGCAGTCCCCTTGAGGACAAGCAGTTCTTC
CASSPLEDKQFF
>TRBV7-8|TRBD2|TRBJ2-1|.
TGTGCCAGCAGCCAACTAACTAGCGGGAGTTACAATGAGCAGTTCTTC
CASSQLTSGSYNEQFF
>TRBV2|.|TRBJ2-1|.
TGTGCCAGCAGCCCCCTACGGGGTACGGGTAATGAGCAGTTCTTC
CASSPLRGTGNEQFF
>TRBV5-1|TRBD1|TRBJ1-4|.
TGCGCCAGCAGCGCCGGGGACAGTAGTAATGAAAAACTGTTTTTT
CASSAGDSSNEKLFF
>TRBV7-2|TRBD2|TRBJ2-3|many
TGTGCCAGCAGCCCACGGGCTAGCGGGGCCACAGATACGCAGTATTTT
CASSPRASGATDTQYF
>TRBV5-4|.|TRBJ1-1|few
TGTGCCAGCAGCGCCGGACAAAACACTGAAGCTTTCTTT
CASSAGQNTEAFF
>TRBV7-6|.|TRBJ2-2|many
TGTGCCAGCAGCTTAGTCAGAAACACCGGGGAGCTGTTTTTT
CASSLVRNTGELFF
>TRBV6-6|TRBD1|TRBJ1-1|.
TGTGCCAGCAGTTATTGGACAGGGACGAACACTGAAGCTTTCTTT
CASSYWTGTNTEAFF
>TRBV10-3|TRBD2|TRBJ2-3|.
TGTGCCATCAGTCCCCTAGCGGGTGAGGATACGCAGTATTTT
CAISPLAGEDTQYF
>TRBV6-6|.|TRBJ2-1|few
TGTGCCAGTCGACAGGACAACCCCTACAATGAGCAGTTCTTC
CASRQDNPYNEQFF
>TRBV20-1|.|TRBJ1-4|once
TGCAGTGCTAGATCGGCGGCTAATGAAAAACTGTTTTTT
CSARSAANEKLFF
>TRBV12-3/TRBV12-4|.|TRBJ1-2|few
TGTGCCAGCAGTCAACAGCCTATAGGGAGCACCTTC
CASSQQPIGSTF
>TRBV6-5|.|TRBJ2-5|.
TGTGCCAGCAGTTACTCACCAGGCGGCGGAGAGACCCAGTACTTC
CASSYSPGGGETQYF
>TRBV12-3/TRBV12-4|.|TRBJ2-1|.
TGTGCCAGCAGTGGGGCTTTAGGGGTCGCGGGCCCGCCGGGTGAGCAGTTCTTC
CASSGALGVAGPPGEQFF
>TRBV10-3|.|TRBJ2-7|few
TGTGCCATCCAGGGGCCCCGTGGGACTCCCGAGCAGTACTTC
CAIQGPRGTPEQYF
>TRBV2|.|TRBJ1-2|.
TGTGCCAGCAGTGAAGCGTTAGGCTATGGCTACACCTTC
CASSEALGYGYTF
>TRBV11-2|.|TRBJ2-2|few
TGTGCCAGCAGCCGCCTGGCGGCGGGCTACACCGGGGAGCTGTTTTTT
CASSRLAAGYTGELFF
>TRBV11-2|TRBD2|TRBJ2-5|.
TGTGCCAGCAGACAGACTAGCGCCGGCGGGGAGACCCAGTACTTC
CASRQTSAGGETQYF
>TRBV6-5|.|TRBJ1-1|few
TGTGCCAGCAGGTCCGACATCCTTGGGACTGAAGCTTTCTTT
CASRSDILGTEAFF
>TRBV19|.|TRBJ2-7|.
TGTGCCAGTAACCCTAGACTCGGAAAAGGCGAGCAGTACTTC
CASNPRLGKGEQYF
>TRBV10-1|.|TRBJ2-1|few
TGCGCCAGCAGTGATCAGGGACCGAGCTCCTACAATGAGCAGTTCTTC
CASSDQGPSSYNEQFF
>TRBV7-8|.|TRBJ2-1|.
TGTGCCAGCAGCTTAGGCCGATATTATGAGCAGTTCTTC
CASSLGRYYEQFF
>TRBV6-1|.|TRBJ1-6|many
TGTGCCAGCAGTGAAGCGCTTGTGGCAGCCCAAAATTCACCCCTCCACTTT
CASSEALVAAQNSPLHF
>TRBV12-3/TRBV12-4|.|TRBJ1-6|few
TGTGCCAGCAGTTTAAGTACCAGGGGCAATTCACCCCTCCACTTT
CASSLSTRGNSPLHF
>TRBV7-2|.|TRBJ2-7|many
TGTGCCAGCAGCTTAGATCCTGGGGGCTTACCTGTCTTC
CASSLDPGGLPVF
>TRBV6-2/TRBV6-3|.|TRBJ2-7|.
TGTGCCAGCAGTTTCCTCTGGGGAGGCTACGAGCAGTACTTC
CASSFLWGGYEQYF
>TRBV14|TRBD1|TRBJ1-1|.
TGTGCCAGCAGCCGGATGGACGGACAGGGGGCTCGTATTAACACTGAAGCTTTCTTT
CASSRMDGQGARINTEAFF
>TRBV19|.|TRBJ2-2|.
TGTGCCAGTAGTATATTTTTCGGGGGCCACGAGAACACCGGGGAGCTGTTTTTT
CASSIFFGGHENTGELFF
>TRBV18|TRBD2|TRBJ2-3|once
TGTGCCAGCTCACCACTCCTAGCGGGAGGGCCGGTTACGCAGTATTTT
CASSPLLAGGPVTQYF
>TRBV27|.|TRBJ2-3|few
TGTGCCAGCAGTTTACCAAGCAGGGGTGTTACAGATACGCAGTATTTT
CASSLPSRGVTDTQYF
>TRBV20-1|.|TRBJ1-1|.
TGCAGTGCTAGGCGGAGCAGGGCTGGGGACACTGAAGCTTTCTTT
CSARRSRAGDTEAFF
>TRBV28|.|TRBJ2-4|few
TGTGCCAGCAGGACCGGGACTGCCCGAAACATTCAGTACTTC
CASRTGTARNIQYF
>TRBV7-2|.|TRBJ2-3|many
TGTGCCAGCAGCTTAGGACTATACACAGATACGCAGTATTTT
CASSLGLYTDTQYF
>TRBV19|.|TRBJ1-1|once
TGTGCCAGTAGTATAGCCTACCCTTATGGCACTGAAGCTTTCTTT
CASSIAYPYGTEAFF
>TRBV19|TRBD1|TRBJ1-5|.
TGTGCCAGTAGTAATGGACAGGTCTCCAATCAGCCCCAGCATTTT
CASSNGQVSNQPQHF
>TRBV18|.|TRBJ2-7|.
TGTGCCAGCTCACCCTTCCAATCGGGGGTGCTGACCTACGAGCAGTACTTC
CASSPFQSGVLTYEQYF
>TRBV5-1|TRBD1|TRBJ1-5|.
TGCGCCAGCAGCTTGGCTGGACAGGTTGATGGTCAGCCCCAGCATTTT
CASSLAGQVDGQPQHF
>TRBV11-2|.|TRBJ1-1|.
TGTGCCAGCAGCCCACGGGGAGGGAGCACTGAAGCTTTCTTT
CASSPRGGSTEAFF
>TRBV20-1|.|TRBJ2-1|.
TGCAGTGCTATGGAACATGACAATGAGCAGTTCTTC
CSAMEHDNEQFF
>TRBV27|.|TRBJ2-3|.
TGTGCCAGCAGTTTGAGACAAGGACCCACAGATACGCAGTATTTT
CASSLRQGPTDTQYF
>TRBV2|.|TRBJ2-5|.
TGTGCCAGCAGGCCCTGGGGTCTCCAAGAGACCCAGTACTTC
CASRPWGLQETQYF
>TRBV10-3|.|TRBJ2-7|.
TGTGCCATCAGTGAGCGGGAGTACGAGCAGTACTTC
CAISEREYEQYF
>TRBV12-3/TRBV12-4|.|TRBJ2-1|few
TGTGCCAGCAGCCCCACAGGAGAGCAGTTCTTC
CASSPTGEQFF
>TRBV5-1|.|TRBJ2-2|once
TGCGCCAGCACGGGACGGACGAACACCGGGGAGCTGTTTTTT
CASTGRTNTGELFF
>TRBV12-3/TRBV12-4|.|TRBJ2-7|.
TGTGCCAGCAGCTACCCGGCCGCGAGCTCCTACGAGCAGTACTTC
CASSYPAASSYEQYF
>TRBV12-3/TRBV12-4|.|TRBJ1-4|few
TGTGCCAGCAGTCCGCGGACGTGGGGGAATGAAAAACTGTTTTTT
CASSPRTWGNEKLFF